These T cell receptor beta chains were read from a single sample in a study of blood T cells in healthy people across ages. TCRdb processed the 5' RACE reads anew with MiXCR; each CDR3 protein has one entry. The sample records around 1,000,000 distinct CDR3 sequences, approximately 26% being singletons. The same sample was also used in a study of T cells of mothers and their children.

Source material: blood. The receptors were sampled from a girl aged 2-15 years in good health. Both conserved end residues are trimmed from each CDR3.

TRBJ2-1,TRBV6-5,ASSLSGSSSYNEQF
TRBJ1-2,TRBV7-9,ASSGPGQGSYRGYT
TRBJ2-1,TRBV19,ATQTEGYNEQF
TRBJ2-7,TRBV5-1,ASSLEGESSYEQY
TRBJ2-1,TRBV7-8,ASSSAGTSDVNEQF
TRBJ2-5,TRBV12-3/TRBV12-4,ASSLSTGRF
TRBJ2-1,TRBV7-9,ASSLLKYNEQF
TRBJ2-1,TRBV29-1,SVVLNEQF
TRBJ2-7,TRBV3-1,ASSQGTGFNEQY
TRBJ2-5,TRBV29-1,SVEVSGIEETQY
TRBJ1-1,TRBV2,ASRWWTGQDTGAF
TRBJ2-7,TRBV27,ASSLSPGSYEQY
TRBJ2-1,TRBV3-1,ASSQEYLAGTYSYNEQF
TRBJ1-1,TRBV5-1,ASSSSSRQARDTEAF
TRBJ2-3,TRBV28,ASSLQEDRVDTQY
TRBJ2-1,TRBV19,ASSIRDRGGNEQF
TRBJ2-7,TRBV9,ASSPIGGRGRGGYEQY
TRBJ2-3,TRBV20-1,SARQTDTQY
TRBJ2-5,TRBV28,ASSNIGGGETQY
TRBJ1-1,TRBV29-1,SVLRPLNTEAF
TRBJ2-7,TRBV28,ASSLHRRLLSYEQY
TRBJ2-7,TRBV25-1,ASTGTGLGEQY
TRBJ2-1,TRBV10-2,ASTEGDYTYNEQF
TRBJ2-5,TRBV7-8,ASRQRIEETQY
TRBJ2-5,TRBV5-1,ASSPLTGRVETQY
TRBJ2-3,TRBV2,ASTPAGSSGTQY
TRBJ1-6,TRBV9,ASSTGTNSPLH
TRBJ1-4,TRBV20-1,SARVMDAGVSNEKLF
TRBJ2-1,TRBV29-1,SVDLSTVSSYNEQF
.,TRBV24-1,ATSDLWSGEQF
TRBJ1-2,TRBV5-6,ASSFAGDYT
TRBJ1-2,TRBV20-1,SARDYRGRYGYT
TRBJ2-7,TRBV20-1,SARDLTGVKEYEQY
TRBJ2-7,TRBV20-1,SARAGTGGTYEQY
TRBJ2-5,TRBV28,AITGGDQETQY
TRBJ2-3,TRBV20-1,SALQGADTQY
TRBJ2-1,TRBV4-1,ASSPPTDCNEQF
TRBJ2-1,TRBV7-2,ACAGSQYNEQF
TRBJ2-2,TRBV11-2,ASSQLTGNTGELF
TRBJ2-7,TRBV5-1,ASSFYGRPEGEQY
TRBJ2-4,TRBV4-2,ASSQEAGPFDIQY
.,TRBV20-1,SAPKRTSGENEQF
.,TRBV4-2,ASSSGAGGDEQF
TRBJ2-5,TRBV6-2/TRBV6-3,ASSSGLAGGLYQETQY